These 11 T cell receptor beta chains were all obtained from the same sample, sequenced in a study of blood T cells in healthy people across ages. Through a sample-barcoded 5' primer and a J-beta primer mix, a second PCR was run for 7 to 11 cycles. MiXCR, applied by TCRdb to the 5' RACE reads, yields one record per CDR3 protein. The data contain about 760,000 distinct CDR3 sequences, 20% to 30% of them singletons. These sequences were also reported in another study, on T cells of mothers and their children.

Sequenced: blood. The receptor set was obtained from a boy aged 5-17 years in good health.

This clonotype was detected only a few times. V usage is TRBV27 and J usage is TRBJ1-1, with 8 nucleotides matching TRBD1. Germline loops: CDR1 MNHEY, CDR2 SMNVEV (reference sequence). Germline trimming cut 2 bases from V and 5 bases from J; bases unmatched to any gene: 7. The CDR3 length is 15 residues. For the CDR3, the DNA is TGTGCCAGCAGTTTAGGGCGGACAGGGAGGACTGAAGCTTTCTTT. Protein: CASSLGRTGRTEAFF.

This clonotype was detected only a few times. V is TRBV28 and J is TRBJ1-4, with 8 bases identical to TRBD1. The CDR3 loop spans 16 amino acids. V shed 3 bases and J 8 bases; nucleotides not matched to a gene: 11. Germline V gene lookup returns CDR1 MDHEN and CDR2 SYDVKM. The CDR3 DNA sequence: TGTGCCAGCAGTTTGTCAAAGGACAGGGATACAGAAAAACTGTTTTTT. It encodes CASSLSKDRDTEKLFF.

This clonotype was counted between two and nine times. The chain joins TRBV29-1 to TRBJ1-2, with a weak D call TRBD1 (6 bases). Germline V gene data show CDR1 as SQVTM and CDR2 as ANQGSEA. The CDR3 contains 13 residues. The V and J ends lost 6 bases and 2 bases respectively, with 13 bases between them. For the CDR3, the DNA is TGCAGCGTAGGACAGAGAGCGAACTATGGCTACACCTTC. Translated, it gives CSVGQRANYGYTF.

This clonotype was counted a few times. The chain has TRBV7-9 and TRBJ2-5; no firm D call. The CDR3 runs to 15 residues. Germline V CDR1 and CDR2: SEHNR, FQNEAQ (reference sequence). The V end was cut by 5 bases, the J end by 0 bases, with 13 bases between. CDR3 loop: CASSLLSLYQETQYF. The DNA of the CDR3 is TGTGCCAGCAGCCTATTGAGTTTGTACCAAGAGACCCAGTACTTC.

V gene TRBV25-1 combines with J gene TRBJ1-1; D unresolved. The germline V and J ends were trimmed by 1 base and 6 bases, with 9 bases remaining between them. CDR3 length: 13 residues. The germline gives CDR1 MGHDK, CDR2 SYGVNS. CDR3: CASSESGRAEAFF. The DNA for the CDR3 is TGTGCCAGCAGTGAATCGGGTCGGGCTGAAGCTTTCTTT.

This clonotype was observed a single time. In DNA, the CDR3 is TGTGCCAGCATAAAGGAGGAGATGACTGAAGCTTTCTTT. Translated, it gives CASIKEEMTEAFF. This chain joins TRBV2 and TRBJ1-1; D is ambiguous. V lost 7 bases and J 5 bases, leaving 14 bases between the germline ends. This CDR3 contains 13 residues. Germline V lookup: CDR1 SNHLY, CDR2 FYNNEI.

Details on this clonotype: In this CDR3 the conserved last residue, phenylalanine or tryptophan, is missing, so a read error is likely. The chain uses TRBV29-1 and TRBJ2-7; D gene ambiguous. V lost 4 bases to trimming and J lost 3 bases, with 7 bases between them. Germline CDR1 is SQVTM and CDR2 is ANQGSEA. The CDR3 is 11 amino acids. Here the CDR3 DNA reads TGCAGCGTTGTTGCAGACTACGAGCAGTACTCC. As protein: CSVVADYEQYS.

The sample holds a few counts of this clonotype. The chain links TRBV7-2 to TRBJ1-2; no clear D gene. The CDR3 has 13 amino acids. Trimming pared 2 bases from V and 5 bases from J, leaving 9 bases between. Per germline, CDR1 SGHTA and CDR2 FQGNSA. CDR3 DNA: TGTGCCAGCAGCTTAAGGGTGGGGTATGGCTACACCTTC. Its translation: CASSLRVGYGYTF.

V usage is TRBV6-7 and J usage is TRBJ2-5, with a possible D match to TRBD1 (6 bases). TRBV6-7 is an ORF; its function is uncertain. CDR3 length: 14 amino acids. The V gene lost 3 bases and the J gene lost 6 bases, with 14 bases spanning the gap. The CDR3 DNA reads as TGTGCCAGCAGTTATTTCAGCAGGGGAAAGACCCAGTACTTC. This translates into CASSYFSRGKTQYF.

V is TRBV12-3 or TRBV12-4 and J is TRBJ2-5; TRBD2 matches at 8 bases. The CDR3 length is 15 residues. The trim removed 7 bases at V and 0 bases at J, leaving 7 bases unmatched. In DNA, the CDR3 is TGTGCCAGCACTCGTAGCGGGAAGCACCAAGAGACCCAGTACTTC. It is translated as CASTRSGKHQETQYF.

CDR3: CAISPGGTALWNEQFF. CDR3 DNA: TGTGCCATCAGTCCCGGGGGGACGGCCCTTTGGAATGAGCAGTTCTTC. V gene TRBV10-3 combines with J gene TRBJ2-1; TRBD2 matches 7 bases. The CDR3 totals 16 residues. CDR1 and CDR2 from the germline V gene are ENHRY and SYGVKD. V shed 5 bases and J 7 bases; nucleotides not matched to a gene: 14.